Listed here is a single T cell receptor beta chain. Method: immunoSEQ multiplex PCR; TCRdb's copy keeps in-frame clones and lacks some. The sample lists approximately 1.5 million clones; approximately 98.5% were seen once. This sample was included in a study of shared clonotypes between healthy human individuals. The sample taken for sequencing was naive CD4+ T cells sorted from blood. Subset given: CD45RA+ positively selected. This sequence was found in a man younger than 45 in good health.

The CDR3 reads CASSELHRSHYEQYF. Written as DNA, the CDR3 is TGTGCCAGCAGTGAACTTCATCGATCCCACTACGAGCAGTACTTC. This chain uses TRBV6-1 with TRBJ2-7; D uncertain. This CDR3 comprises 15 residues. Germline V gene lookup returns CDR1 MNHNS and CDR2 SASEGT. V lost 2 bases to trimming and J lost 3 bases, with 14 bases between them.